The clone carrying this T cell receptor beta chain appeared a few times. The antigen is unknown. The source of the sample is a study of T cells after yellow fever vaccination. At the level of the study: Fractions with few cells were prepared using SMART-Seq v4 Ultra Low Input. Whole-study results and caveats: Abundant clonotypes (contaminants from the bulk population) could be present in FACS-sorted repertoires.

It was through 5'RACE template switching that TCR cDNA was made, with a universal primer site and UMIs added. TCRdb independently ran MiXCR on the 5' RACE reads; one entry per CDR3 protein. The sample carries some 560,000 distinct CDR3 sequences, about a sixth recorded once. The length of the CDR3 is 15 residues. The V and J ends lost 1 base and 2 bases respectively, with 10 bases between them. CDR1 and CDR2 (germline): SGHDN, FVKESK. The chain recombines TRBV14 with TRBJ2-3; possibly TRBD2 for D (6 bases). The TCR was taken from a man between 18 and 35 years old who received the YFV17D yellow fever vaccine. The input for sequencing was PBMCs, taken 4 to 6 days after the first yellow fever vaccination. The CDR3 DNA sequence: TGTGCCAGCAGCCAAGGAGGAGGGGCCACAGATACGCAGTATTTT. This encodes CASSQGGGATDTQYF.